Listed below are T cell receptor beta chains from one sample, sequenced in a study of neurological immune-mediated disorders. TCRdb analysed the 5' RACE reads with MiXCR anew, one entry per CDR3 protein. The profile shows 50,000 to 80,000 distinct CDR3 sequences, 4.5% of them singletons. The sample was PBMCs. Source of these receptors: a man in his thirties or forties with multiple sclerosis. Both conserved end residues are part of each CDR3. Fields, in order: J gene, clone size, D gene, V gene, CDR3 protein, CDR3 DNA. A D gene is named only where the DNA matches it firmly. Size is stated for part of the rows, as once, few or many counts, or as a class when the clone is expanded.

>TRBJ2-7|many|-|TRBV5-1
CASSLGTVSYEQYF
TGCGCCAGCAGCCTTGGGACGGTCTCCTACGAGCAGTACTTC
>TRBJ1-1|many|-|TRBV15
CATRGAPNTEAFF
TGTGCCACCCGAGGGGCCCCGAACACTGAAGCTTTCTTT
>TRBJ2-3|many|-|TRBV20-1
CSARRNPPTDTQYF
TGCAGTGCTAGACGCAACCCCCCCACAGATACGCAGTATTTT
>TRBJ1-2|few|-|TRBV2
CASVQAGYGYTF
TGTGCCAGCGTACAGGCGGGCTATGGCTACACCTTC
>TRBJ2-7|many|TRBD2|TRBV6-1
CASSPKRTSGVDEQYF
TGTGCCAGCAGCCCAAAGAGGACTAGCGGGGTGGACGAGCAGTACTTC
>TRBJ2-1|few|-|TRBV5-1
CASTPGTDLPGVYEQFF
TGCGCCAGTACCCCGGGGACAGACCTCCCGGGGGTCTATGAGCAGTTCTTC
>TRBJ1-2|many|TRBD1|TRBV5-1
CASSPQGNGYTF
TGCGCCAGCAGCCCACAGGGGAATGGCTACACCTTC
>TRBJ2-6|many|-|TRBV9
CASSVGAGANVLTF
TGTGCCAGCAGCGTAGGGGCTGGGGCCAACGTCCTGACTTTC
>TRBJ1-1|many|TRBD1|TRBV12-3/TRBV12-4
CASKGDRTNTEAFF
TGTGCCAGCAAGGGGGACAGAACGAACACTGAAGCTTTCTTT
>TRBJ2-3|few|TRBD2|TRBV6-5
CASSYLASGGPTDTQYF
TGTGCCAGCAGTTACTTAGCTAGCGGGGGGCCCACAGATACGCAGTATTTT
>TRBJ2-2|many|-|TRBV6-5
CASTPGMSGPGTGELFF
TGTGCCAGCACCCCCGGAATGTCTGGGCCAGGCACCGGGGAGCTGTTTTTT
>TRBJ2-3|few|-|TRBV18
CASDSSTDTQYF
TGTGCCAGTGATTCTAGCACAGATACGCAGTATTTT
>TRBJ2-3|-|-|TRBV7-3
CASSLMGPRAQYF
TGTGCCAGCAGCTTAATGGGACCGAGGGCGCAGTATTTT
>TRBJ1-6|many|TRBD1|TRBV10-3
CATQNGQESSYNSPLHF
TGTGCCACCCAGAACGGACAGGAGAGCTCCTATAATTCACCCCTCCACTTT
>TRBJ1-2|-|TRBD1|TRBV19
CASRKNRGHYGYTF
TGTGCCAGTAGAAAAAACAGGGGGCACTATGGCTACACCTTC
>TRBJ1-1|many|TRBD1|TRBV11-2
CASSPDRGRSTEAFF
TGTGCCAGCAGCCCTGACAGGGGGCGAAGTACTGAAGCTTTCTTT
>TRBJ1-5|many|-|TRBV12-3/TRBV12-4
CASADSRNQPQHF
TGTGCCAGCGCTGACAGCCGAAATCAGCCCCAGCATTTT
>TRBJ2-3|many|-|TRBV29-1
CSVEASRRDENTQYF
TGCAGCGTTGAAGCGAGCCGGCGGGATGAGAATACGCAGTATTTT
>TRBJ2-6|many|-|TRBV27
CASSLKAGSIPSGANVLTF
TGTGCCAGCAGTTTAAAGGCCGGCAGTATCCCCTCTGGGGCCAACGTCCTGACTTTC
>TRBJ1-2|few|-|TRBV28
CASSLTRGRQGGYTF
TGTGCCAGCAGTTTAACTCGGGGGCGTCAAGGCGGCTACACCTTC
>TRBJ2-2|many|-|TRBV29-1
CSVLANTGELFF
TGCAGCGTGTTGGCGAACACCGGGGAGCTGTTTTTT
>TRBJ2-7|many|TRBD2|TRBV20-1
CSAIGLADLYEQYF
TGCAGTGCTATTGGACTAGCGGATCTCTACGAGCAGTACTTC
>TRBJ1-4|many|-|TRBV6-6
CASRESSNEKLFF
TGTGCCAGTAGGGAATCTAGTAATGAAAAACTGTTTTTT
>TRBJ1-2|-|-|TRBV3-1
CASSPMPGVSGYTF
TGTGCCAGCAGCCCCATGCCAGGGGTAAGTGGCTACACCTTC
>TRBJ1-1|many|-|TRBV10-3
CAITRQMNTEAFF
TGTGCCATTACACGACAGATGAACACTGAAGCTTTCTTT
>TRBJ1-3|many|-|TRBV7-9
CASSFRALNTIYF
TGTGCCAGCAGCTTCAGGGCGCTGAACACCATATATTTT
>TRBJ2-4|many|-|TRBV5-1
CASTGIAKNIQYF
TGCGCCAGCACCGGGATAGCCAAAAACATTCAGTACTTC
>TRBJ1-5|many|-|TRBV12-3/TRBV12-4
CASSLGQNQPQHF
TGTGCCAGCAGTTTGGGTCAAAATCAGCCCCAGCATTTT
>TRBJ1-1|many|-|TRBV5-1
CASSSPSRHPENTEAFF
TGCGCCAGCAGCTCTCCAAGTAGGCATCCTGAGAACACTGAAGCTTTCTTT
>TRBJ1-3|many|-|TRBV4-1
CASSRHSWNTIYF
TGCGCCAGCAGCCGACACAGTTGGAACACCATATATTTT
>TRBJ2-2|many|-|TRBV7-2
CASQGGPNTGELFF
TGTGCCAGCCAGGGGGGGCCGAACACCGGGGAGCTGTTTTTT
>TRBJ1-1|-|-|TRBV12-3/TRBV12-4
CASSTPNTEAFF
TGTGCCAGCAGTACGCCCAACACTGAAGCTTTCTTT
>TRBJ2-1|many|-|TRBV10-3
CAISEATPGGRSYNEQFF
TGTGCCATCAGTGAGGCGACGCCGGGGGGCCGCTCCTACAATGAGCAGTTCTTC
>TRBJ2-3|many|-|TRBV5-1
CASSFNYKQGGTDTQYF
TGCGCCAGCAGCTTCAATTACAAACAAGGGGGCACAGATACGCAGTATTTT
>TRBJ1-2|few|-|TRBV25-1
CASSETGSSLGYTF
TGTGCCAGCAGTGAAACAGGCTCATCTCTTGGCTACACCTTC
>TRBJ2-2|few|TRBD1|TRBV5-1
CASSSRQGAVGELFF
TGCGCCAGCAGCTCCCGACAGGGGGCGGTCGGGGAGCTGTTTTTT
>TRBJ2-7|many|-|TRBV4-1
CASSRGTGPTYEQYF
TGCGCCAGTTCAAGGGGAACAGGGCCCACCTACGAGCAGTACTTC
>TRBJ1-2|-|-|TRBV20-1
CSADPTGRSLRGYTF
TGCAGTGCCGACCCCACCGGACGCTCCCTTCGCGGCTACACCTTC
>TRBJ1-5|few|-|TRBV4-2
CASSQEEGVRNQPQHF
TGTGCCAGCAGCCAAGAAGAAGGGGTGCGGAATCAGCCCCAGCATTTT
>TRBJ2-4|many|-|TRBV7-8
CASSLDSLKGKNIQYF
TGTGCCAGCAGCTTGGACAGCCTCAAGGGAAAAAACATTCAGTACTTC
>TRBJ2-1|-|TRBD2|TRBV6-5
CAAVSGGREQFF
TGTGCCGCGGTTAGCGGGGGGAGGGAGCAGTTCTTC
>TRBJ2-1|many|-|TRBV6-5
CASSRDGGAYNEQFF
TGTGCCAGCAGTAGAGACGGGGGAGCATACAATGAGCAGTTCTTC
>TRBJ2-5|many|TRBD2|TRBV4-2
CASSQERGGGETQYF
TGTGCCAGCAGCCAAGAGCGGGGGGGCGGAGAGACCCAGTACTTC
>TRBJ1-2|many|-|TRBV7-9
CASSRNDSPYGYTF
TGTGCCAGCAGCCGAAACGACAGCCCGTATGGCTACACCTTC
>TRBJ1-6|-|TRBD1|TRBV27
CASSPWTGGVYSPLHF
TGTGCCAGCAGTCCCTGGACAGGGGGTGTTTATTCACCCCTCCACTTT
>TRBJ2-6|few|-|TRBV11-2
CASSSGLSGANVLTF
TGTGCCAGCAGCTCGGGACTTTCTGGGGCCAACGTCCTGACTTTC
>TRBJ1-1|many|TRBD1|TRBV18
CASSPGTGRMNTEAFF
TGTGCCAGCTCACCGGGGACAGGGAGAATGAACACTGAAGCTTTCTTT
>TRBJ2-4|many|-|TRBV4-1
CASSQVGENIQYF
TGCGCCAGCAGCCAAGTAGGAGAAAACATTCAGTACTTC
>TRBJ1-1|few|-|TRBV19
CASSTSWATEAFF
TGTGCCAGTAGTACGTCGTGGGCCACTGAAGCTTTCTTT
>TRBJ1-1|few|TRBD1|TRBV4-1
CASSPLGQVGTEAFF
TGCGCCAGCAGCCCACTGGGACAGGTAGGGACTGAAGCTTTCTTT
>TRBJ1-2|many|-|TRBV7-2
CASSFDRGPYGYTF
TGTGCCAGCAGCTTTGACCGGGGGCCCTATGGCTACACCTTC
>TRBJ2-3|many|TRBD1|TRBV5-1
CASSGQYTDTQYF
TGCGCCAGCTCGGGACAGTACACAGATACGCAGTATTTT
>TRBJ1-2|many|-|TRBV29-1
CSVEQTAGNGYTF
TGCAGCGTTGAACAAACGGCAGGGAATGGCTACACCTTC
>TRBJ2-3|many|-|TRBV4-1
CASSQGFRGGTPDTQYF
TGCGCCAGCAGCCAGGGGTTTCGGGGAGGCACGCCAGATACGCAGTATTTT
>TRBJ1-2|many|-|TRBV10-3
CAISESAFREAGYTF
TGTGCCATCAGTGAGTCTGCGTTTAGGGAGGCGGGCTACACCTTC
>TRBJ1-4|-|-|TRBV15
CATSRGPRQWGEEKLFF
TGTGCCACCAGCAGAGGGCCGCGGCAGTGGGGCGAGGAAAAACTGTTTTTT
>TRBJ1-5|many|-|TRBV15
CATSREIRSNQPQHF
TGTGCCACCAGCAGAGAAATTAGAAGCAATCAGCCCCAGCATTTT
>TRBJ1-1|-|TRBD1|TRBV5-1
CASSAWTGPDTEAFF
TGCGCCAGCAGCGCGTGGACAGGCCCGGACACTGAAGCTTTCTTT
>TRBJ2-7|many|TRBD2|TRBV29-1
CSVGGIYEQYF
TGCAGCGTGGGGGGGATCTACGAGCAGTACTTC
>TRBJ2-1|many|-|TRBV6-2/TRBV6-3
CASSPPQGHNEQFF
TGTGCCAGCAGTCCCCCCCAGGGGCACAATGAGCAGTTCTTC